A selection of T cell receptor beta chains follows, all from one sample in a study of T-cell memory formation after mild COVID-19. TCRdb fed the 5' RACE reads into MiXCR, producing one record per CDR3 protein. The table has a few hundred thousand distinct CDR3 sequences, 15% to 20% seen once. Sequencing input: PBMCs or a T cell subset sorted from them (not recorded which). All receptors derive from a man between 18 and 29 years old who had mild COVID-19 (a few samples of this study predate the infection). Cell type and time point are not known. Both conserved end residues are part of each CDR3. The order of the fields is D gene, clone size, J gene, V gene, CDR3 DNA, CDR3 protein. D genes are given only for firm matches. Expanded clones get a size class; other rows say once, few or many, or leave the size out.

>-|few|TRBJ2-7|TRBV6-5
TGTGCCACCCGGAGCTCCTACGAGCAGTACTTC
CATRSSYEQYF
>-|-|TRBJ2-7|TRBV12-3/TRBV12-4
TGTGCCAGCAGTTTAGTCGGCGGACAGAGAGGCTACGAGCAGTACTTC
CASSLVGGQRGYEQYF
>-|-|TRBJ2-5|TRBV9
TGTGCCAGCAGTACCGGGTCGGGACGGGAGACCCAGTACTTC
CASSTGSGRETQYF
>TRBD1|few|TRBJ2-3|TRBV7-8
TGTGCCAGCAGCTACGACAGGGGTTCAGATACGCAGTATTTT
CASSYDRGSDTQYF
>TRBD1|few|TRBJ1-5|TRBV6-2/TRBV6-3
TGTGCCAGCAGAACGGGGACAGGGGGGCAGCCCCAGCATTTT
CASRTGTGGQPQHF
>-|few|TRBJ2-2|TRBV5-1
TGCGCCAGCAGCCCTGGACAGAGCTACACCGGGGAGCTGTTTTTT
CASSPGQSYTGELFF
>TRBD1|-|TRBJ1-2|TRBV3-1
TGTGCCAGCAGCTCCAGACAGGGGGCAGGGTATGGCTACACCTTC
CASSSRQGAGYGYTF
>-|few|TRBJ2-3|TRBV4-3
TGCGCCAGCAGCCAAGTCTCTGGAGGTGCAGATACGCAGTATTTT
CASSQVSGGADTQYF
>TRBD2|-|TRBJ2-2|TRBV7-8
TGTGCCAGCAGCTTAGTTAGCGGGGGGCTCACCGGGGAGCTGTTTTTT
CASSLVSGGLTGELFF
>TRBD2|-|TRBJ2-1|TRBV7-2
TGTGCCAGCAGCTTTAGCGGGGTAGCTGATGAGCAGTTCTTC
CASSFSGVADEQFF
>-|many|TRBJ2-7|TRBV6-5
TGTGCCAGCAGTTACAGACGGCGACTGCGAGGGGTCGAGCAGTACTTC
CASSYRRRLRGVEQYF
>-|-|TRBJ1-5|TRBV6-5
TGTGCCAGCATCCCCCCCAACACAGAAAGCAATCAGCCCCAGCATTTT
CASIPPNTESNQPQHF
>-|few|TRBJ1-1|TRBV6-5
TGTGCCAGCAGTTACTATCCGGGCGGAGACACTGAAGCTTTCTTT
CASSYYPGGDTEAFF
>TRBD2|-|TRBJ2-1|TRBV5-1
TGCGCCAGCAGCCCGGGACTAGCGGTGCTCTCCTACAATGAGCAGTTCTTC
CASSPGLAVLSYNEQFF
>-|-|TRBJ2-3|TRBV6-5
TGTGCCAGCAGGGCCTCGTTCCCAGATACGCAGTATTTT
CASRASFPDTQYF
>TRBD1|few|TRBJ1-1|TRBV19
TGTGCCAGTAGTACCCGACAGGGCTCGAACACTGAAGCTTTCTTT
CASSTRQGSNTEAFF
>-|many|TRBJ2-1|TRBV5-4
TGTGCCAGCAGCTTGGGGCCCGACAATGAGCAGTTCTTC
CASSLGPDNEQFF
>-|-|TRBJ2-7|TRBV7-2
TGTGCCAGCGCCCCGGGGGGCTCCTCCTACGAGCAGTACTTC
CASAPGGSSYEQYF
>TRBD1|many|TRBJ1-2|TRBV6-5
TGTGCCAGCAGTTACCCCGCGACAGGGGATGGGGGCTACACCTTC
CASSYPATGDGGYTF
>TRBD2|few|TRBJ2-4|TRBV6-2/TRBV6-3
TGTGCCAGCAGTTACCCCCGACTAGCTATTCCAGGTCTCCAAAACATTCAGTACTTC
CASSYPRLAIPGLQNIQYF
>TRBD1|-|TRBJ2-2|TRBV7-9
TGTGCCAGCAGCTTAGAAGACAGGGGAGGCACCGGGGAGCTGTTTTTT
CASSLEDRGGTGELFF
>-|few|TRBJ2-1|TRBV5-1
TGCGCCAGCAGCTTGCCCAGGGTCCTTCCCTACAATGAGCAGTTCTTC
CASSLPRVLPYNEQFF
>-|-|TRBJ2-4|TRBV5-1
TGCGCCAGCAGCTTGGATGGCGGTGGAGCCAAAAACATTCAGTACTTC
CASSLDGGGAKNIQYF
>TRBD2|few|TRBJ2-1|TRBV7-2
TGTGCCAGCAGCTTTAAACCGGCGGGGGGCCCCTCGGATGAGCAGTTCTTC
CASSFKPAGGPSDEQFF
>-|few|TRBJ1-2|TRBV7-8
TGTGCCAGCAGCCTCGCGGGACACCCCTATGGCTACACCTTC
CASSLAGHPYGYTF
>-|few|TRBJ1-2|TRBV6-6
TGTGCCAGCAGTGATCTGGGACGGGGTCATGGCTACACCTTC
CASSDLGRGHGYTF